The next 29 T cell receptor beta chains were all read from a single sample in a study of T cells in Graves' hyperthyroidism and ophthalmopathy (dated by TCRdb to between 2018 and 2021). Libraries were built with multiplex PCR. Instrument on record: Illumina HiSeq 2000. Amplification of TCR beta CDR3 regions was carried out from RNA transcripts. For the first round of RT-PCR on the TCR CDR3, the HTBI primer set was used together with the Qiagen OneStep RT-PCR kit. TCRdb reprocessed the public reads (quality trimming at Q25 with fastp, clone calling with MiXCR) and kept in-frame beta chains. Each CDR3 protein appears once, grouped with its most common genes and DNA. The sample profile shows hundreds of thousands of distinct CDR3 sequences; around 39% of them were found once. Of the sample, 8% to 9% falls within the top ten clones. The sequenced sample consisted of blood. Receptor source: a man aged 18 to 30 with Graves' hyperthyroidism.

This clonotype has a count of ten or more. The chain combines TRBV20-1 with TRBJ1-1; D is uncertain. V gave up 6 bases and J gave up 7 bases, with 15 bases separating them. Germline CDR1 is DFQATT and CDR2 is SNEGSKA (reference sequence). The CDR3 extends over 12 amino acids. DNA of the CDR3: TGCAGTGCCCTCCGAAGAGGGCGTGAAGCTTTCTTT. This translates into CSALRRGREAFF.

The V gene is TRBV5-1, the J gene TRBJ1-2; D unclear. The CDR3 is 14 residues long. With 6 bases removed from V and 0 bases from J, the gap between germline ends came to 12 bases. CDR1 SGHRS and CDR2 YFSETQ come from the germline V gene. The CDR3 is CASTFGQTNYGYTF. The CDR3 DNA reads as TGCGCCAGCACCTTTGGGCAAACTAACTATGGCTACACCTTC.

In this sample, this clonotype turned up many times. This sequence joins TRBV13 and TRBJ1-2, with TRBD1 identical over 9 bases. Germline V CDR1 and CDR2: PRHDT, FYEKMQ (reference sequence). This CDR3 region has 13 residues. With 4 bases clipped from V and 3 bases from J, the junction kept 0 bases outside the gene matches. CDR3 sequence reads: CASSWDRDYGYTF. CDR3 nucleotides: TGTGCCAGCAGCTGGGACAGGGACTATGGCTACACCTTC.

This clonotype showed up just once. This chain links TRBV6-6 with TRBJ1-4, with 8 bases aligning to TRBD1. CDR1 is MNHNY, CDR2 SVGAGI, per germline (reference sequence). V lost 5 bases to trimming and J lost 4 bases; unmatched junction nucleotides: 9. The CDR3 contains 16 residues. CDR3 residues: CASSDGRGLLNEKLFF. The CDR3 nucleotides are TGTGCCAGCAGTGACGGCAGGGGGCTCCTTAATGAAAAACTGTTTTTT.

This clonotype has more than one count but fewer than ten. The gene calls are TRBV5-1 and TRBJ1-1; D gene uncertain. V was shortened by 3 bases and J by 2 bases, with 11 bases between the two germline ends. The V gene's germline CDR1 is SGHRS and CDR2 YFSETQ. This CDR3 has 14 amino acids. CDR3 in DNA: TGCGCCAGCAGCTCCTTTCTGGGAAACACTGAAGCTTTCTTT. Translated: CASSSFLGNTEAFF. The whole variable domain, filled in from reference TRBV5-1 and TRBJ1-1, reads KAGVTQTPRYLIKTRGQQVTLSCSPISGHRSVSWYQQTPGQGLQFLFEYFSETQRNKGNFPGRFSGRQFSNSRSEMNVSTLELGDSALYLCASSSFLGNTEAFFGQGTRLTVV.

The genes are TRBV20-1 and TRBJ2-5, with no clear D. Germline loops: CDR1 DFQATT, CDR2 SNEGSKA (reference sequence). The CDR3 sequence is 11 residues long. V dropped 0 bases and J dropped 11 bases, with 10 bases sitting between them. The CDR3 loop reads CSARDQDPQYF. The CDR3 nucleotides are TGCAGTGCTAGAGATCAGGATCCACAGTACTTC.

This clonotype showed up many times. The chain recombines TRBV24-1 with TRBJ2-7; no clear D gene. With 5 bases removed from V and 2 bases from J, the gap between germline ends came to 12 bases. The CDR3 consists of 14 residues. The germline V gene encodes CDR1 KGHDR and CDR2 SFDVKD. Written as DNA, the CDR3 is TGTGCCACCAGTGTCCCCTCGGCGACCTACGAGCAGTACTTC. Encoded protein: CATSVPSATYEQYF.

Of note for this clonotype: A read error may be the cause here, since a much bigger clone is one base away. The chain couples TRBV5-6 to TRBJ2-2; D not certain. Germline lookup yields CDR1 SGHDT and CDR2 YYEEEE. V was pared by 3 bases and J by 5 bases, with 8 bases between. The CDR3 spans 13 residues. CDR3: CASSWVGTGELFF. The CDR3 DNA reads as TGTGCCAGCAGCTGGGTGGGGACCGGGGAGCTGTTTTTT.

The CDR3 region has the DNA TGTGCCAGCACCAAAGGGGACGGGGCGGGGGAGACCCAGTACTTC. The encoded protein is CASTKGDGAGETQYF. The V and J genes are TRBV7-2 and TRBJ2-5; maybe TRBD2 (6 bases). The CDR3 length is 15 residues. Germline loops: CDR1 SGHTA, CDR2 FQGNSA. Deletions cut 7 bases from V and 5 bases from J, with 20 bases between.

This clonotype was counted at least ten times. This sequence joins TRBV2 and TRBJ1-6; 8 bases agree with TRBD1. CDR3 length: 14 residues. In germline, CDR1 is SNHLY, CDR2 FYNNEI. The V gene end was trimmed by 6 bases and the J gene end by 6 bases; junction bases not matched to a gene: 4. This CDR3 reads CASRGQGFNSPLHF. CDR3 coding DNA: TGTGCCAGCAGAGGACAGGGTTTTAATTCACCCCTCCACTTT. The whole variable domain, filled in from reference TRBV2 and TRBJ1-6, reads EPEVTQTPSHQVTQMGQEVILRCVPISNHLYFYWYRQILGQKVEFLVSFYNNEISEKSEIFDDQFSVERPDGSNFTLKIRSTKLEDSAMYFCASRGQGFNSPLHFGNGTRLTVT.

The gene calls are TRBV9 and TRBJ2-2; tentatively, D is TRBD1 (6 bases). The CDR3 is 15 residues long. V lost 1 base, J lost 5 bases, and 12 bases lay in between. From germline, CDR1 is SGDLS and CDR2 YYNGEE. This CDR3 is CASSVKDSLTGELFF. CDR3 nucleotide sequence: TGTGCCAGCAGCGTAAAGGACAGTTTGACCGGGGAGCTGTTTTTT.

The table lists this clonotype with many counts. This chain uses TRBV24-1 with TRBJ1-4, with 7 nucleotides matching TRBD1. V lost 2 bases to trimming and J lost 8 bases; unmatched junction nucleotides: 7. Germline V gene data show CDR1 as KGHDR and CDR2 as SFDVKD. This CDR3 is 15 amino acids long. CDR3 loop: CATSDSRDSGEKLFF. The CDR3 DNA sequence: TGTGCCACCAGTGATTCCCGGGACAGTGGCGAAAAACTGTTTTTT.

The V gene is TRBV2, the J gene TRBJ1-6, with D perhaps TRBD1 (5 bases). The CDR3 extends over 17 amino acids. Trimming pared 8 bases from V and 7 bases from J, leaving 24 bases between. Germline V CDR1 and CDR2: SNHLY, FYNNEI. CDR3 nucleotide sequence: TGTGCCAGCCGCCTCGGGTGGGCCCAGGGAGGGAATTCACCCCTCCACTTT. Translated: CASRLGWAQGGNSPLHF.

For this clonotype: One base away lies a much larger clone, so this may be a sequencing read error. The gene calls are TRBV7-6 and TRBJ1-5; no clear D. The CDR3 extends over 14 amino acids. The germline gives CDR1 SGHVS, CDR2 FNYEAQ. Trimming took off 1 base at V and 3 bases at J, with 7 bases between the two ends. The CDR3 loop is CASSLDSDNQPQHF. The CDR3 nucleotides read TGTGCCAGCAGCTTAGACAGCGACAATCAGCCCCAGCATTTT.

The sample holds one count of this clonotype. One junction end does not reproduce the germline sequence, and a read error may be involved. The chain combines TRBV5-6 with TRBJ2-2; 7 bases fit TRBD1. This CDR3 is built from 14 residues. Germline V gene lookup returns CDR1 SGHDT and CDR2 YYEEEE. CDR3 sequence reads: CASSLGQLTGELFF. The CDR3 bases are TGCGCCAGCAGCTTGGGACAGCTCACCGGGGAGCTGTTTTTT.

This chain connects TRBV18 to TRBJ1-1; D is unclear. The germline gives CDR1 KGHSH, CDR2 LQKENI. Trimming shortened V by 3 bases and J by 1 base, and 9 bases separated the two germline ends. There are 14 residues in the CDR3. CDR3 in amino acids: CASSPERKNTEAFF. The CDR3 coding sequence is TGTGCCAGCTCACCGGAACGAAAGAACACTGAAGCTTTCTTT. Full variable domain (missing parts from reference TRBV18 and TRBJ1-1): NAGVMQNPRHLVRRRGQEARLRCSPMKGHSHVYWYRQLPEEGLKFMVYLQKENIIDESGMPKERFSAEFPKEGPSILRIQQVVRGDSAAYFCASSPERKNTEAFFGQGTRLTVV.

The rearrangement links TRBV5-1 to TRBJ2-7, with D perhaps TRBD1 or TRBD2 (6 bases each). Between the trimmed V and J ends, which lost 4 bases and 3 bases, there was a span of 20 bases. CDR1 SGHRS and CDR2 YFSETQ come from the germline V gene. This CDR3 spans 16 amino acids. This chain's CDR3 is CASSLYAVGGDYEQYF. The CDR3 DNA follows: TGCGCCAGCAGCCTATATGCAGTCGGGGGCGACTACGAGCAGTACTTC.

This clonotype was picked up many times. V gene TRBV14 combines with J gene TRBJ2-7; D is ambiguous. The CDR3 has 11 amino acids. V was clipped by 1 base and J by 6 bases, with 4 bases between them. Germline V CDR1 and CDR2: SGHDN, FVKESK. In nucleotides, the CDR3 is TGTGCCAGCAGCCAAGCGAGCGAGCAGTACTTC. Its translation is CASSQASEQYF.

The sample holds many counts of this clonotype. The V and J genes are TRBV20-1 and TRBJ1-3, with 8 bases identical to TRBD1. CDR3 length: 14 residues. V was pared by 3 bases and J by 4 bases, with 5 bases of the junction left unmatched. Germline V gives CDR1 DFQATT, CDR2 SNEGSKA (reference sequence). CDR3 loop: CSASQGADGNTIYF. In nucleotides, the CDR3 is TGCAGTGCTAGCCAGGGGGCAGACGGAAACACCATATATTTT.

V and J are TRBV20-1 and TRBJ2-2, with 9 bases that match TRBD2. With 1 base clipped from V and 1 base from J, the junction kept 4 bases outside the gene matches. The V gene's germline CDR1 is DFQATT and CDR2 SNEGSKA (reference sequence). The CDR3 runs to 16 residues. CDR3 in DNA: TGCAGTGCTAGAGGTGCGACTAGCGGGAACACCGGGGAGCTGTTTTTT. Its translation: CSARGATSGNTGELFF.

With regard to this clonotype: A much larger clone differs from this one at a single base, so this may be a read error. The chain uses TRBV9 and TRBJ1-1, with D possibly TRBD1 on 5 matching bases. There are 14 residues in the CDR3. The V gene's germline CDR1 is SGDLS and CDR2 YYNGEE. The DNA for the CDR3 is TGTGCCGGCAGCGTAGAGGGGTATGGCACGGAAGCTTTCTTT. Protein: CAGSVEGYGTEAFF.

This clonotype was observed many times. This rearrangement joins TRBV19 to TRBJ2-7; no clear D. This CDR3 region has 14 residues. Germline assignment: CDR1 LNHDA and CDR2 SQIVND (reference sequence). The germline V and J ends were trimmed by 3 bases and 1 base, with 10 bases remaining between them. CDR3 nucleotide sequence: TGTGCCAGTAGTATGAGACTTATGTCCTACGAGCAGTACTTC. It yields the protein CASSMRLMSYEQYF.

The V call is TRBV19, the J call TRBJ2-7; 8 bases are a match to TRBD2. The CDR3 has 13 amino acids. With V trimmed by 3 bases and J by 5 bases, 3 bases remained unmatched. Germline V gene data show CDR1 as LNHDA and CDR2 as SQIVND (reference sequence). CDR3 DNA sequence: TGTGCCAGTAGTATCAGCGGGGGTCACGAGCAGTACTTC. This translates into CASSISGGHEQYF. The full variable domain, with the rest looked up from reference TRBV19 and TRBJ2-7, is DGGITQSPKYLFRKEGQNVTLSCEQNLNHDAMYWYRQDPGQGLRLIYYSQIVNDFQKGDIAEGYSVSREKKESFPLTVTSAQKNPTAFYLCASSISGGHEQYFGPGTRLTVT.

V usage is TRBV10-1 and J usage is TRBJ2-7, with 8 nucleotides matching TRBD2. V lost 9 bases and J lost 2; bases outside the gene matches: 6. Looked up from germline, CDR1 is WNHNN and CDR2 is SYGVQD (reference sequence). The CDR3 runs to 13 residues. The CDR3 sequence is CARTTSAPYEQYF. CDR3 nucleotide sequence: TGCGCCAGAACGACTAGCGCGCCCTACGAGCAGTACTTC.

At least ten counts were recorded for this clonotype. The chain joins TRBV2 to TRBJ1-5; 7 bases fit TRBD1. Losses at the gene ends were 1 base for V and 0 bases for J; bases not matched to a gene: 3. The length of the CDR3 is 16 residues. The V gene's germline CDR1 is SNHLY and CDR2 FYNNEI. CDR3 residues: CASSEGQGGSNQPQHF. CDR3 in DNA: TGTGCCAGCAGTGAAGGGCAGGGGGGTAGCAATCAGCCCCAGCATTTT.

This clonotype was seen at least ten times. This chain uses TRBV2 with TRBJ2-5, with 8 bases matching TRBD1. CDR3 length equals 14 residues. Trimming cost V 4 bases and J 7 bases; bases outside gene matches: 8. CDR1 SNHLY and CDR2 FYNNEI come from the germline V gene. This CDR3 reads CASSGPDRGGTQYF. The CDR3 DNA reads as TGTGCCAGCAGTGGGCCAGACAGGGGCGGGACCCAGTACTTC.

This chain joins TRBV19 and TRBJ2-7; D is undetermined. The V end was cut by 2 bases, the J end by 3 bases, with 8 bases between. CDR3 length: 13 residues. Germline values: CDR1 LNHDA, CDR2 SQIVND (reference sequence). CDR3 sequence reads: CASSISPGYEQYF. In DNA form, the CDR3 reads TGTGCCAGTAGTATATCTCCAGGCTACGAGCAGTACTTC.

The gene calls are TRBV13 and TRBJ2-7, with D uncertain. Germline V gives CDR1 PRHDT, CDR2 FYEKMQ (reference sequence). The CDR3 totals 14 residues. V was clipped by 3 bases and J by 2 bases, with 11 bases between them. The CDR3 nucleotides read TGTGCCAGCAGCTTGGCAGGAATGACCTACGAGCAGTACTTC. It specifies CASSLAGMTYEQYF.

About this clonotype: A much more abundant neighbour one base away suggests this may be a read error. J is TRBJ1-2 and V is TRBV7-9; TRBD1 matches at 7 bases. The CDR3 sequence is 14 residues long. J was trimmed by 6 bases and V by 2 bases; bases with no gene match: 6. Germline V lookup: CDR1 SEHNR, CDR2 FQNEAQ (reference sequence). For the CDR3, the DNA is TGTGCCAGCAGCTTACAGGGGGTGGGCCATGGCTACACCTTC. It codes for CASSLQGVGHGYTF. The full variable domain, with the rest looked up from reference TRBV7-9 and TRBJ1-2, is DTGVSQNPRHKITKRGQNVTFRCDPISEHNRLYWYRQTLGQGPEFLTYFQNEAQLEKSRLLSDRFSAERPKGSFSTLEIQRTEQGDSAMYLCASSLQGVGHGYTFGSGTRLTVV.